The entry that follows covers one T cell receptor beta chain sequence. Its antigen is currently unknown. This sample was included in a study of OX40 agonist ivuxolimab in advanced cancers. The CDR3 covers 13 residues. Germline loops: CDR1 LNHNV, CDR2 YYDKDF (reference sequence). Trimming cost V 5 bases and J 6 bases, with 8 bases left between them. Here immunoSEQ multiplex PCR was the method, and the copy in TCRdb shows in-frame clones only, minus some. The data show about 25,000 clones, with approximately 80% seen just once and roughly a quarter held by the top ten. Findings and caveats of the study: At doses 0.1 to 3.0 mg/kg, CD4+ and CD8+ clones expanded.

The input for sequencing was CD4+ or CD8+ T cells sorted from blood, taken in a trial of the OX40 agonist ivuxolimab. This sequence originates from an adult with an advanced solid tumor such as melanoma, head and neck, liver or kidney cancer. The chain couples TRBV15 to TRBJ2-6; D gene unclear. The CDR3 loop is CATSLITANVLTF. The CDR3 DNA is TGTGCCACCAGCCTAATAACGGCCAACGTCCTGACTTTC.